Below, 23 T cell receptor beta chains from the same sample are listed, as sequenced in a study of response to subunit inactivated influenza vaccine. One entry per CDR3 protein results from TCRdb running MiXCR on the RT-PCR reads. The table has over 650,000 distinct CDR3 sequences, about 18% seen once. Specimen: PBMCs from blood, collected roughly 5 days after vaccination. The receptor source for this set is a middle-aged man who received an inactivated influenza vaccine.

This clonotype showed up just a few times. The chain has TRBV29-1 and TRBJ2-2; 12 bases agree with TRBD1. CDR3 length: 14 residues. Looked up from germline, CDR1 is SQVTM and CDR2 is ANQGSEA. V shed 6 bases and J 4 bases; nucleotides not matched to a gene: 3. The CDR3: CSVQGQGATGELFF. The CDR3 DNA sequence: TGCAGCGTCCAGGGACAGGGGGCCACCGGGGAGCTGTTTTTT.

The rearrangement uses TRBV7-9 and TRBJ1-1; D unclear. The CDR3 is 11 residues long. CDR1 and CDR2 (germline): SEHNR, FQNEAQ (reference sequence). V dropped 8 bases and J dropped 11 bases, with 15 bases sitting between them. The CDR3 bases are TGTGCCAGCTCCCACGATATCTTTGCTTTCTTT. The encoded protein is CASSHDIFAFF. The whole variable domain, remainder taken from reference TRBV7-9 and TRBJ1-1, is DTGVSQNPRHKITKRGQNVTFRCDPISEHNRLYWYRQTLGQGPEFLTYFQNEAQLEKSRLLSDRFSAERPKGSFSTLEIQRTEQGDSAMYLCASSHDIFAFFGQGTRLTVV.

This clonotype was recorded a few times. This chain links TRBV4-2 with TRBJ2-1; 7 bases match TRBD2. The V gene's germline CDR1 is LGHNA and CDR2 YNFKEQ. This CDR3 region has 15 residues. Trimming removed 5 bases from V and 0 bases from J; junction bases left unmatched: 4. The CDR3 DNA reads TGTGCCAGCAGCACCGGGAGGAGCTCCTACAATGAGCAGTTCTTC. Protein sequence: CASSTGRSSYNEQFF.

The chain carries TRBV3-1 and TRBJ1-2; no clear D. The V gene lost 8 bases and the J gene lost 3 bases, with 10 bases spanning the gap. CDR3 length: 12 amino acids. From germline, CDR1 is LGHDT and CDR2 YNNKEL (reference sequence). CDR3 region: CASLRWDYGYTF. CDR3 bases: TGTGCCAGCCTTCGATGGGACTATGGCTACACCTTC.

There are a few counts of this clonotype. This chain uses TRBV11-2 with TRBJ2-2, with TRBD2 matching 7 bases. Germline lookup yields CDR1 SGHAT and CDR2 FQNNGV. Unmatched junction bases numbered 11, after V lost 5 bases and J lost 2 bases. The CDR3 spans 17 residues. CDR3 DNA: TGTGCCAGCAGCCCCGATGGCCTAGCGGTTAACACCGGGGAGCTGTTTTTT. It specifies CASSPDGLAVNTGELFF.

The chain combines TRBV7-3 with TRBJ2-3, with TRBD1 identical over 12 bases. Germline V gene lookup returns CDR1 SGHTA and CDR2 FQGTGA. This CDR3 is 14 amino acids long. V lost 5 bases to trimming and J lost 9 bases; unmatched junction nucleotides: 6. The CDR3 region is CASSLPGQGATQYF. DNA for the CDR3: TGTGCCAGCAGCCTTCCGGGACAGGGGGCAACGCAGTATTTT.

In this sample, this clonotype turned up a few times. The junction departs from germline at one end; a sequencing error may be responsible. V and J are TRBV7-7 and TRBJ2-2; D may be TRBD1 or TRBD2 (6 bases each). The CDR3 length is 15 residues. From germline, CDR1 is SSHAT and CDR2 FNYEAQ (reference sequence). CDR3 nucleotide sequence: TGTGCTAGCAGCTTAGACGGGGGCGGCGGAAGGGAGCTGTTTTTT. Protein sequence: CASSLDGGGGRELFF.

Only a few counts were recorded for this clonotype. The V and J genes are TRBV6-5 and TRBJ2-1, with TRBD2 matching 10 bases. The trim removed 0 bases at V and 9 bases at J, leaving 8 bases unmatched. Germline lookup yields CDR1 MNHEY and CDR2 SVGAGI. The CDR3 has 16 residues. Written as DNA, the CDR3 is TGTGCCAGCAGTTACTCGGAGAGCGGGAGGGCCACTGAGCAGTTCTTC. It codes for CASSYSESGRATEQFF.

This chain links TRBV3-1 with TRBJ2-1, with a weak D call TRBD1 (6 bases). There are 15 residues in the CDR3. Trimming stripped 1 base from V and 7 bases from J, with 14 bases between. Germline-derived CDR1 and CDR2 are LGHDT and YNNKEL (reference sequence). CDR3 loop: CASSQGTGIWNEQFF. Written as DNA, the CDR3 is TGTGCCAGCAGCCAAGGTACAGGGATATGGAATGAGCAGTTCTTC.

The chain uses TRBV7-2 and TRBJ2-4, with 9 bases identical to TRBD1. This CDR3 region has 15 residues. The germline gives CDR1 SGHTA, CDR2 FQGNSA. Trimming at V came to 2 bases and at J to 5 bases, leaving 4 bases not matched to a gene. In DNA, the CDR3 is TGTGCCAGCAGCTTAAAACAGGGGGCACAAAACATTCAGTACTTC. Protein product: CASSLKQGAQNIQYF.

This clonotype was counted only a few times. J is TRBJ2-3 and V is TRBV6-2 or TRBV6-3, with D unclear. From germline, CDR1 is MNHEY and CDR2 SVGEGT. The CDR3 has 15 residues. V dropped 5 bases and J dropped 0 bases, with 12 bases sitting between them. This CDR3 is CASSRPFDSTDTQYF. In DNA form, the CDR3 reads TGTGCCAGCAGTCGACCCTTCGATAGCACAGATACGCAGTATTTT.

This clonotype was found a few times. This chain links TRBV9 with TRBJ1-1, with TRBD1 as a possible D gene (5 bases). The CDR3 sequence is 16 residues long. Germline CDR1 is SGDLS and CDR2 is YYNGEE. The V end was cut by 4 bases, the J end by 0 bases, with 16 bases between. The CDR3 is CASSPPGQGMNTEAFF. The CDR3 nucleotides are TGTGCCAGCAGCCCGCCCGGACAAGGAATGAACACTGAAGCTTTCTTT.

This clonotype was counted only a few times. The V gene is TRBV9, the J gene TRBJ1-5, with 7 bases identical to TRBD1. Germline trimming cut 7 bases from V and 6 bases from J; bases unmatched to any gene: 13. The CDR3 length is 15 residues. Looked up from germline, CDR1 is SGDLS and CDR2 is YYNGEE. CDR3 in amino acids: CASAETGSIGQPQHF. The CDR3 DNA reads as TGTGCCAGCGCCGAGACAGGGTCAATCGGTCAGCCCCAGCATTTT. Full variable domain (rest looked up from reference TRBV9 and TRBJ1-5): DSGVTQTPKHLITATGQRVTLRCSPRSGDLSVYWYQQSLDQGLQFLIQYYNGEERAKGNILERFSAQQFPDLHSELNLSSLELGDSALYFCASAETGSIGQPQHFGDGTRLSIL.

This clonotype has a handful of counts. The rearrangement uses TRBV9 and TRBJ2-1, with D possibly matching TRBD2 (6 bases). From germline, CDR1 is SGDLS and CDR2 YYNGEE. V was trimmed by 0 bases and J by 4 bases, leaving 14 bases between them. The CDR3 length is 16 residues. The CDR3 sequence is CASSVGSSGLYNEQFF. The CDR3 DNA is TGTGCCAGCAGCGTAGGATCAAGCGGGCTTTACAATGAGCAGTTCTTC.

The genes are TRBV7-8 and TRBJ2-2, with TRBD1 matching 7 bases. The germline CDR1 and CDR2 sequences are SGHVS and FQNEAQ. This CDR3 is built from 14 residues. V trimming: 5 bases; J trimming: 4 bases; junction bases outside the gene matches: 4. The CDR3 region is CASSPGQLTGELFF. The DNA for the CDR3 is TGTGCCAGCAGCCCGGGACAGCTCACCGGGGAGCTGTTTTTT.

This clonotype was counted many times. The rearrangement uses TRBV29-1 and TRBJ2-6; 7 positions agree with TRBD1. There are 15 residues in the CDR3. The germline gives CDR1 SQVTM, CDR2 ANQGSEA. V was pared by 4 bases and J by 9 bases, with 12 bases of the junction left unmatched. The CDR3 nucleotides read TGCAGCGTTGCCGGGACAGCGACCTCAAACAACGTCCTGACTTTC. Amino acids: CSVAGTATSNNVLTF.

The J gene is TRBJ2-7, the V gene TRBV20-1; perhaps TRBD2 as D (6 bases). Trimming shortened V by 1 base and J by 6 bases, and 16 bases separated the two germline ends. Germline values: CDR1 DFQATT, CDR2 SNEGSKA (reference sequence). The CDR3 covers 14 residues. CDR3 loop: CSARVSGSGGEQYF. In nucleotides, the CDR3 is TGCAGTGCTAGAGTGTCGGGGTCCGGGGGCGAGCAGTACTTC.

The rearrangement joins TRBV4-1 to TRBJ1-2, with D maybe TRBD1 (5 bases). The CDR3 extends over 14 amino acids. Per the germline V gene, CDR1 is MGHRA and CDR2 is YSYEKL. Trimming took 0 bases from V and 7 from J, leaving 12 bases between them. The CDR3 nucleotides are TGCGCCAGCAGCCAAGAGGGGACCTGGTCTGGCTACACCTTC. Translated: CASSQEGTWSGYTF.

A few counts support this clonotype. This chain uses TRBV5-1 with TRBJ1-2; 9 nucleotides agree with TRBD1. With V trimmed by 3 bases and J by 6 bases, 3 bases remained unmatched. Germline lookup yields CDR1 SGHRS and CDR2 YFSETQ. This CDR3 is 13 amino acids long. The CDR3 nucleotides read TGCGCCAGCAGCTCGGGACAGGGTGATGGCTACACCTTC. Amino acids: CASSSGQGDGYTF.

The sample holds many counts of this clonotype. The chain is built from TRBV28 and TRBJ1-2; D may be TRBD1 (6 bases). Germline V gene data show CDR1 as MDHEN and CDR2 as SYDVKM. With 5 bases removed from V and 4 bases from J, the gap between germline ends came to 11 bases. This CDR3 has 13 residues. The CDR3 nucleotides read TGTGCCAGCAGTCCCACAGGGTCCTATGGCTACACCTTC. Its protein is CASSPTGSYGYTF.

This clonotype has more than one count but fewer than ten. The CDR3 DNA reads as TGTGCCACCAGTGATCCGCGGGGGAAAGCTTTCTTT. This sequence encodes CATSDPRGKAFF. The rearrangement joins TRBV24-1 to TRBJ1-1; D possibly corresponds to TRBD1 (5 bases). Per germline, CDR1 KGHDR and CDR2 SFDVKD. This CDR3 is built from 12 residues. The V and J ends lost 3 bases and 9 bases respectively, with 10 bases between them.

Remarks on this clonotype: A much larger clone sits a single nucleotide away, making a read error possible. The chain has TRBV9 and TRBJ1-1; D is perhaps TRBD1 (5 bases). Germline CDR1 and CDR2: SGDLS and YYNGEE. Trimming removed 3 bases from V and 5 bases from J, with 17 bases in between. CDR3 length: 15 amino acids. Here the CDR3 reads CASSGARGGETEAFF. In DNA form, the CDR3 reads TGTGCCAGCAGCGGAGCCCGGGGCGGGGAGACTGAAGCTTTCTTT. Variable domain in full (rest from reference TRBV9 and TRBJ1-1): DSGVTQTPKHLITATGQRVTLRCSPRSGDLSVYWYQQSLDQGLQFLIQYYNGEERAKGNILERFSAQQFPDLHSELNLSSLELGDSALYFCASSGARGGETEAFFGQGTRLTVV.

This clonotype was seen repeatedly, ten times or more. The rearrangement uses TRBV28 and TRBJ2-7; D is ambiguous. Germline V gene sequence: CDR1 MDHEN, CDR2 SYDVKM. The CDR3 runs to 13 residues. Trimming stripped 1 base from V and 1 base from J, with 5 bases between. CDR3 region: CASSLSKSYEQYF. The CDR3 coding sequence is TGTGCCAGCAGTTTATCGAAGTCCTACGAGCAGTACTTC.